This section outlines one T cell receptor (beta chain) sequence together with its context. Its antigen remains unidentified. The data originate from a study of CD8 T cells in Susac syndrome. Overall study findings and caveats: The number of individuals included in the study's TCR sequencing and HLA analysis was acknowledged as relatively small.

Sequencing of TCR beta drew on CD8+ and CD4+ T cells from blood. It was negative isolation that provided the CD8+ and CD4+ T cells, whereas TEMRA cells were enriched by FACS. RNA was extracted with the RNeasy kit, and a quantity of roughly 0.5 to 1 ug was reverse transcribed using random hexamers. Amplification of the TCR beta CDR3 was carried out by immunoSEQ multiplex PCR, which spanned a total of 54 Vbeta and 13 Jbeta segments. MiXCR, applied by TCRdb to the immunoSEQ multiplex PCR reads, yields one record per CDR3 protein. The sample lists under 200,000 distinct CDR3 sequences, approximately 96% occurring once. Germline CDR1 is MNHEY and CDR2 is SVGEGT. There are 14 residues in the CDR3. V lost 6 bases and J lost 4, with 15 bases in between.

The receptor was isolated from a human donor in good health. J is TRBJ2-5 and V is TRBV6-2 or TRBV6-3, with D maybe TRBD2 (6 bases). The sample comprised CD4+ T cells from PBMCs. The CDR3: CASSPLGGGETQYF. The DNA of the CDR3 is TGTGCCAGCAGCCCCCTCGGGGGAGGAGAGACCCAGTACTTC.